Described below is a single T cell receptor beta chain sequence and its context. The CDR3 spans 12 residues. The germline CDR1 and CDR2 sequences are MNHNY and SVGAGI (reference sequence). V was trimmed by 6 bases and J by 5 bases, leaving 8 bases between them. This specimen comes from a study of memory CD4+ T cells and cytomegalovirus serostatus. The sort gate was single viable CD3+CD4+CD8-CD45RO+ cells for memory CD4+ T cells. CD4+ T cells were isolated by positive magnetic selection. Generated by immunoSEQ multiplex PCR, the TCRdb table keeps only in-frame clones and is missing some. Of 60,000 to 70,000 clones listed, about three quarters are singletons.

The chain has TRBV6-6 and TRBJ2-1; D is unresolved. This TCR derives from an adult in good health and CMV-seronegative. Some clones in this sample may be carry-over from other donors' samples. Sequencing input: memory CD4+ T cells from blood. The CDR3 DNA follows: TGTGCCAGCAGGACCCCCAACAATGAGCAGTTCTTC. Amino acid sequence: CASRTPNNEQFF.